Listed below are T cell receptor beta chains from one sample, sequenced in a study of blood T cell repertoires in COVID-19. TCRdb's table, derived via immunoSEQ multiplex PCR, lists solely in-frame clones and lacks some. The sample holds roughly 220,000 clones, 80% to 85% seen once. The specimen was peripheral blood. These receptors came from a woman aged 55 to 70 who had recovered from COVID-19. CDR3s include the opening cysteine and the closing phenylalanine or tryptophan. The D gene is left open where the match is weak. Not every row has a clone size; where given, it reads once, few, many or a size class.

-	TRBJ2-7	TRBV3-1/TRBV3-2	-	CASSQRVGAGEQYF	TGTGCCAGCAGCCAAAGGGTAGGGGCGGGGGAGCAGTACTTC
-	TRBJ1-1	TRBV2	-	CASSETAGWGTEAFF	TGTGCCAGCAGTGAAACGGCAGGGTGGGGCACTGAAGCTTTCTTT
-	TRBJ2-1	TRBV3-1/TRBV3-2	-	CASSQVGASYNEQFF	TGTGCCAGCAGCCAAGTGGGGGCAAGCTACAATGAGCAGTTCTTC
-	TRBJ1-1	TRBV19	-	CASTETDRGTEAFF	TGTGCCAGTACCGAGACCGACCGGGGGACTGAAGCTTTCTTT
-	TRBJ2-7	TRBV19	once	CASSILQGKGEQYF	TGTGCCAGTAGTATATTGCAGGGGAAAGGCGAGCAGTACTTC
TRBD2	TRBJ2-7	TRBV18	-	CASSPRTSGAYEQYF	TGTGCCAGCTCACCAAGGACTAGCGGGGCCTACGAGCAGTACTTC
TRBD2	TRBJ2-1	TRBV6-5	-	CASSPAAGPYNEQFF	TGTGCCAGCAGCCCCGCAGCGGGGCCGTACAATGAGCAGTTCTTC
TRBD1	TRBJ2-1	TRBV11-3	-	CASSLRQGVNEQFF	TGTGCCAGCAGCCTACGACAGGGAGTAAATGAGCAGTTCTTC
-	TRBJ2-1	TRBV7-2	-	CASSFIWGGPKNEQFF	TGTGCCAGCAGCTTTATCTGGGGGGGCCCTAAGAATGAGCAGTTCTTC
TRBD1	TRBJ2-3	TRBV19	-	CASSTLRQGADTQYF	TGTGCCAGTAGTACCCTAAGACAGGGCGCAGATACGCAGTATTTT
TRBD2	TRBJ2-2	TRBV4-2	-	CASRELAGGPVSGELFF	TGTGCCAGCAGGGAACTAGCGGGGGGGCCGGTATCCGGGGAGCTGTTTTTT
-	TRBJ2-7	TRBV11-2	-	CASRLSGGPSSYEQYF	TGTGCCAGCAGGCTGTCGGGGGGCCCTAGCTCCTACGAGCAGTACTTC
TRBD2	TRBJ2-5	TRBV12-5	-	CASGIKRLAGGRETQYF	TGTGCTAGTGGTATAAAAAGACTAGCGGGGGGGAGAGAGACCCAGTACTTC
-	TRBJ2-2	TRBV10-3	-	CATKQGFTGELFF	TGTGCCACTAAACAGGGTTTCACCGGGGAGCTGTTTTTT
TRBD1	TRBJ1-2	TRBV10-3	-	CAIRIGGQTYGYTF	TGTGCCATCAGAATAGGGGGCCAAACGTATGGCTACACCTTC
TRBD1	TRBJ1-1	TRBV3-1/TRBV3-2	-	CASSQPTGANTEAFF	TGTGCCAGCAGCCAACCGACAGGGGCGAACACTGAAGCTTTCTTT
TRBD1	TRBJ2-7	TRBV7-9	-	CASSQRGGQGATYEQYF	TGTGCCAGCAGCCAAAGGGGCGGACAGGGGGCGACCTACGAGCAGTACTTC
-	TRBJ2-5	TRBV2	few	CASSDMAGVETQYF	TGTGCCAGCAGTGATATGGCAGGGGTGGAGACCCAGTACTTC
-	TRBJ1-3	TRBV19	-	CASSPTGRGNTIYF	TGTGCCAGTAGCCCCACAGGGAGAGGAAACACCATATATTTT
TRBD2	TRBJ2-5	TRBV11-2	-	CASSLDPWIIAGEETQYF	TGTGCCAGCAGCTTAGATCCGTGGATAATAGCGGGGGAAGAGACCCAGTACTTC
-	TRBJ1-2	TRBV9	once	CASSPSNYGYTF	TGTGCCAGCAGCCCGAGTAACTATGGCTACACCTTC
-	TRBJ1-1	TRBV4-1	-	CASSQELGLRNTEAFF	TGCGCCAGCAGCCAAGAGCTGGGACTGAGGAACACTGAAGCTTTCTTT
-	TRBJ2-2	TRBV7-3	-	CATGSATSGELFF	TGTGCCACAGGGTCGGCGACATCGGGGGAGCTGTTTTTT
TRBD2	TRBJ2-1	TRBV4-1	-	CASSQVTSGGNEQFF	TGCGCCAGCAGCCAAGTGACTAGCGGGGGAAATGAGCAGTTCTTC
TRBD2	TRBJ2-3	TRBV7-9	many	CASSRTSGPDTQYF	TGTGCCAGCAGCCGGACTAGCGGGCCAGATACGCAGTATTTT
TRBD1	TRBJ1-2	TRBV5-4	-	CASSSGTGINYGYTF	TGTGCCAGCAGCTCCGGGACAGGGATAAACTATGGCTACACCTTC
-	TRBJ1-1	TRBV7-3	-	CASRRDTNTEAFF	TGTGCCAGCAGGAGGGACACTAACACTGAAGCTTTCTTT
-	TRBJ1-5	TRBV4-1	-	CASSQDRPGYQPQHF	TGCGCCAGCAGCCAAGATCGCCCGGGGTATCAGCCCCAGCATTTT
-	TRBJ1-2	TRBV6-2/TRBV6-3	-	CASSYSADYGYTF	TGTGCCAGCAGTTACTCCGCAGACTATGGCTACACCTTC
-	TRBJ2-7	TRBV5-8	-	CASSLDGGYEQYF	TGTGCCAGCAGCTTAGACGGCGGATACGAGCAGTACTTC
TRBD2	TRBJ2-1	TRBV2	-	CASSQGLAGTYNEQFF	TGTGCCAGCAGTCAAGGGCTAGCGGGGACCTACAATGAGCAGTTCTTC
-	TRBJ2-6	TRBV5-1	-	CASSSQGQAGANVLTF	TGCGCCAGCAGCTCGCAGGGTCAGGCTGGGGCCAACGTCCTGACTTTC
TRBD1	TRBJ1-3	TRBV30	-	CAWKRTGRGNTIYF	TGTGCCTGGAAAAGGACAGGGAGAGGAAACACCATATATTTT
-	TRBJ1-5	TRBV10-1	-	CASIKGQGQPQHF	TGCGCCAGCATAAAGGGGCAGGGTCAGCCCCAGCATTTT
-	TRBJ2-2	TRBV10-3	-	CAISETGEDTGELFF	TGTGCCATCAGTGAGACAGGGGAGGACACCGGGGAGCTGTTTTTT
TRBD2	TRBJ2-7	TRBV7-6	-	CASSLGPGLAGGSSYEQYF	TGTGCCAGCAGCTTGGGACCGGGACTAGCGGGGGGGAGCTCCTACGAGCAGTACTTC
-	TRBJ2-7	TRBV7-9	-	CASSLDGEGF	TGTGCCAGCAGCTTAGACGGGGAAGGCTTC
-	TRBJ1-2	TRBV21-1	once	CARSANGGGCGYTF	TGTGCCAGGTCAGCAAATGGAGGGGGCTGCGGCTACACCTTC
TRBD1	TRBJ1-5	TRBV10-1	-	CASSAGGSQPQHF	TGCGCCAGCAGCGCAGGGGGAAGTCAGCCCCAGCATTTT
TRBD1	TRBJ1-2	TRBV5-1	-	CASSTGQSGVGYGYTF	TGCGCCAGCAGCACGGGACAGTCCGGGGTGGGCTATGGCTACACCTTC
-	TRBJ2-5	TRBV5-6	-	CASSLAGGAYQETQYF	TGTGCCAGCAGCTTGGCCGGCGGGGCGTACCAAGAGACCCAGTACTTC
-	TRBJ1-2	TRBV6-5	-	CATTHRGRVSGYTF	TGTGCCACCACTCATCGAGGGAGGGTATCCGGCTACACCTTC
-	TRBJ2-4	TRBV9	once	CASSLSDSLGAKNIQYF	TGTGCCAGCAGCCTTTCTGACAGCTTGGGAGCCAAAAACATTCAGTACTTC
-	TRBJ2-6	TRBV15	-	CATSADTGFSGANVLTF	TGTGCCACCAGCGCAGATACAGGATTCTCTGGGGCCAACGTCCTGACTTTC
TRBD1	TRBJ1-3	TRBV9	-	CASSVEGQAYSGNTIYF	TGTGCCAGCAGCGTAGAGGGACAGGCCTACTCTGGAAACACCATATATTTT
TRBD2	TRBJ2-4	TRBV18	-	CASSLAGGYKNIQYF	TGTGCCAGCTCACTAGCGGGGGGATACAAAAACATTCAGTACTTC
-	TRBJ1-4	TRBV7-9	-	CASKLTSTNEKLFF	TGTGCCAGCAAGCTTACTTCAACTAATGAAAAACTGTTTTTT
TRBD1	TRBJ1-1	TRBV5-4	-	CASSTGTGGANTEAFF	TGTGCCAGCAGCACCGGGACAGGGGGGGCGAACACTGAAGCTTTCTTT
-	TRBJ1-2	TRBV3-1/TRBV3-2	-	CASSQEGGYYGYTF	TGTGCCAGCAGCCAAGAAGGAGGGTACTATGGCTACACCTTC
TRBD2	TRBJ2-1	TRBV4-1	-	CASSQGGLAGSNEQFF	TGCGCCAGCAGCCAAGGTGGCCTAGCGGGGAGCAATGAGCAGTTCTTC
-	TRBJ2-1	TRBV5-5	-	CASSLLGAVSYNEQFF	TGTGCCAGCAGCCTCCTAGGCGCGGTCTCCTACAATGAGCAGTTCTTC
TRBD2	TRBJ2-1	TRBV3-1/TRBV3-2	-	CATGTSGGAREQFF	TGTGCCACAGGGACTAGCGGGGGGGCCAGGGAGCAGTTCTTC
-	TRBJ1-6	TRBV7-8	-	CASSSSQVGVQNSPLHF	TGTGCCAGCAGCTCAAGCCAGGTCGGGGTACAGAATTCACCCCTCCACTTT